This T cell receptor beta chain emerged from a study of blood T cell dynamics during melanoma immunotherapy. The CDR3 contains 14 residues. Trimming took off 4 bases at V and 8 bases at J, with 17 bases between the two ends. Germline V gene lookup returns CDR1 LGHNA and CDR2 YSLEER. Every bulk PBMC sample received the same 350 ng of DNA. The data were produced by immunoSEQ multiplex PCR, yet TCRdb's version contains in-frame clones alone and is incomplete. The repertoire holds about 8,200 clones, with 88% as singletons. Regarding time point: week 3, after first cycle of checkpoint inhibitor. The rearrangement links TRBV4-3 to TRBJ1-2, with D uncertain. The sample in question was blood, obtained from a patient treated with checkpoint blockade. This sequence was found in a human donor with melanoma. The CDR3 nucleotides read TGCGCCAGCAGCCTTGAGGCGCTAAAGGGAGGCTACACCTTC. This translates into CASSLEALKGGYTF.